Presented here are 32 T cell receptor beta chains from one specimen sequenced in a study of blood T cell repertoires in COVID-19. This table comes from immunoSEQ multiplex PCR, and its TCRdb copy is limited to in-frame clones, with some not included. The sample carries about 170,000 clones, around 82% recorded once. The sample taken for sequencing was peripheral blood. These receptors all come from a woman aged 40 to 55 with COVID-19, enrolled during active disease.

The rearrangement joins TRBV13 to TRBJ2-3; D gene ambiguous. The CDR3 length is 14 residues. Germline V CDR1 and CDR2: PRHDT, FYEKMQ (reference sequence). V was pared by 5 bases and J by 2 bases, with 11 bases between. CDR3 in amino acids: CASSLATITDTQYF. CDR3 bases: TGTGCCAGCAGCCTCGCAACAATCACAGATACGCAGTATTTT. Combining the CDR3 with reference TRBV13 and TRBJ2-3 gives the whole variable domain AAGVIQSPRHLIKEKRETATLKCYPIPRHDTVYWYQQGPGQDPQFLISFYEKMQSDKGSIPDRFSAQQFSDYHSELNMSSLELGDSALYFCASSLATITDTQYFGPGTRLTVL.

The CDR3 loop reads CASSQDIFGQYNTEAFF. The CDR3 nucleotides are TGTGCCAGCAGCCAAGATATTTTCGGACAGTATAACACTGAAGCTTTCTTT. The J gene is TRBJ1-1, the V gene TRBV3-1 (or the pseudogene TRBV3-2), with D possibly TRBD1 on 6 matching bases. Germline-derived CDR1 and CDR2 are LGHDT and YNNKEL (reference sequence). The CDR3 runs to 17 residues. V lost 0 bases and J lost 2, with 16 bases in between.

This clone occurred once. The rearrangement uses TRBV24-1 and TRBJ2-1; possible D gene TRBD2, 6 bases. Trimming took 6 bases from V and 2 from J, leaving 10 bases between them. The length of the CDR3 is 14 residues. Looked up from germline, CDR1 is KGHDR and CDR2 is SFDVKD. The CDR3 sequence: CATSQASAYNEQFF. The CDR3 region has the DNA TGTGCCACCAGTCAGGCTAGCGCCTACAATGAGCAGTTCTTC.

This clone has only a few counts. The CDR3 DNA reads as TGTGCCAGCAGCCCAGAGGAGGTGACTGAAGCTTTCTTT. Translated: CASSPEEVTEAFF. The chain recombines TRBV4-2 with TRBJ1-1; unclear D gene. Trimming stripped 4 bases from V and 5 bases from J, with 11 bases between. CDR1 is LGHNA and CDR2 is YNFKEQ in the germline V gene. CDR3 length: 13 residues.

The chain combines TRBV19 with TRBJ2-1; D not certain. Germline CDR1 is LNHDA and CDR2 is SQIVND (reference sequence). The germline V and J ends were trimmed by 1 base and 7 bases, with 5 bases remaining between them. The CDR3 has 12 residues. In nucleotides, the CDR3 is TGTGCCAGTAGTATAGTTTTAAATGAGCAGTTCTTC. This codes for CASSIVLNEQFF.

The chain recombines TRBV5-5 with TRBJ2-1; a weak D match, TRBD2 (6 bases). Trimming took 6 bases from V and 3 from J, leaving 13 bases between them. The CDR3 spans 14 residues. CDR1 and CDR2 (germline): SGHKS, YYEKEE (reference sequence). The CDR3 nucleotides are TGTGCCAGCACCGGGACTCGGAACTACAATGAGCAGTTCTTC. Its translation: CASTGTRNYNEQFF.

DNA for the CDR3: TGTGCCAGCAGCTCGACAGGGGGCGAGAACACTGAAGCTTTCTTT. Its protein is CASSSTGGENTEAFF. The chain recombines TRBV7-2 with TRBJ1-1; 10 nucleotides align to TRBD1. V was clipped by 4 bases and J by 1 base; unmatched bases: 3. Looked up from germline, CDR1 is SGHTA and CDR2 is FQGNSA. The CDR3 length is 15 residues.

The chain uses TRBV4-1 and TRBJ1-5, with D possibly TRBD1 on 6 matching bases. The V and J ends lost 2 bases and 2 bases respectively, with 10 bases between them. Germline CDR1 is MGHRA and CDR2 is YSYEKL. The CDR3 runs to 15 residues. The CDR3 DNA reads TGCGCCAGCAGCCAACATTCAGGGGGCAATCAGCCCCAGCATTTT. It encodes CASSQHSGGNQPQHF.

The CDR3 bases are TGTGCCACCCAGGGTAAAAATGAAAAACTGTTTTTT. Residues: CATQGKNEKLFF. The chain joins TRBV6-6 to TRBJ1-4; a weak D match, TRBD1 (5 bases). The CDR3 is 12 amino acids. Germline CDR1 and CDR2: MNHNY and SVGAGI (reference sequence). Trimming took 10 bases from V and 5 from J, leaving 11 bases between them.

The chain recombines TRBV7-8 with TRBJ2-5, with 14 bases identical to TRBD2. From germline, CDR1 is SGHVS and CDR2 FQNEAQ. CDR3 length: 16 residues. Trimming removed 4 bases from V and 8 bases from J; junction bases left unmatched: 9. The CDR3 DNA reads TGTGCCAGCAGCTCCCTGGGACTAGCGGGGGCAGAAACCCAGTACTTC. Its protein product is CASSSLGLAGAETQYF.

This clone was seen a single time. In DNA, the CDR3 is TGTGCCAGTAGTGCCGGGACTAGCGGGAGCGAGCAGTACTTC. Translated, it gives CASSAGTSGSEQYF. V and J are TRBV19 and TRBJ2-7; 14 positions match TRBD2. This CDR3 is 14 amino acids long. From germline, CDR1 is LNHDA and CDR2 SQIVND (reference sequence). The V and J ends lost 5 bases and 6 bases, in that order; junction bases with no gene match: 3.

The V gene is TRBV15, the J gene TRBJ1-5; tentatively, D is TRBD1 (5 bases). The CDR3 spans 14 residues. The V and J ends lost 0 bases and 11 bases respectively, with 14 bases between them. Germline CDR1 reads LNHNV; CDR2 reads YYDKDF (reference sequence). In DNA, the CDR3 is TGTGCCACCAGCAGAGATTACCGGGGGAAGGCCCAGCATTTT. Translation: CATSRDYRGKAQHF. Combining the CDR3 with reference TRBV15 and TRBJ1-5 gives the whole variable domain DAMVIQNPRYQVTQFGKPVTLSCSQTLNHNVMYWYQQKSSQAPKLLFHYYDKDFNNEADTPDNFQSRRPNTSFCFLDIRSPGLGDTAMYLCATSRDYRGKAQHFGDGTRLSIL.

The rearrangement uses TRBV27 and TRBJ2-7, with D possibly matching TRBD2 (5 bases). The CDR3 runs to 15 residues. Trimming left V 4 bases short and J 2 bases short, with 15 bases between. Germline-derived CDR1 and CDR2 are MNHEY and SMNVEV (reference sequence). The CDR3 DNA reads as TGTGCCAGCAGTTCCCCTCTAGCTGGAACCTACGAGCAGTACTTC. Its protein is CASSSPLAGTYEQYF.

Comment on this clone: Other DNA sequences of this sample code for an identical CDR3. The V and J genes are TRBV5-1 and TRBJ2-3; D perhaps matches TRBD2 (6 bases). This CDR3 is 13 amino acids long. Germline CDR1 reads SGHRS; CDR2 reads YFSETQ. Trimming pared 5 bases from V and 2 bases from J, leaving 9 bases between. In DNA form, the CDR3 reads TGCGCCAGCAGTTGGGACTCCACAGATACGCAGTATTTT. Its translation: CASSWDSTDTQYF.

V and J are TRBV19 and TRBJ2-3, with 7 bases aligning to TRBD1. The V gene's germline CDR1 is LNHDA and CDR2 SQIVND (reference sequence). CDR3 length: 16 residues. V lost 5 bases to trimming and J lost 4 bases; unmatched junction nucleotides: 12. The CDR3 region has the DNA TGTGCCAGTAGTCACCGGACAGGTAGTATTCCAGATACGCAGTATTTT. As protein: CASSHRTGSIPDTQYF.

The rearrangement joins TRBV7-2 to TRBJ2-3; D is undetermined. The V end lost 4 bases, the J end lost 1 base, and 6 bases lay between the germline ends. This CDR3 region has 13 residues. Germline V gives CDR1 SGHTA, CDR2 FQGNSA. In DNA, the CDR3 is TGTGCCAGCAGCTACTTTGGCACAGATACGCAGTATTTT. Translation gives CASSYFGTDTQYF.

The chain couples TRBV7-9 to TRBJ1-4, with D uncertain. Trimming shortened V by 1 base and J by 6 bases, and 9 bases separated the two germline ends. The CDR3 is made up of 14 amino acids. CDR1 SEHNR and CDR2 FQNEAQ come from the germline V gene (reference sequence). The CDR3 bases are TGTGCCAGCAGCTTAGATGGCGGTTATGAAAAACTGTTTTTT. It translates to CASSLDGGYEKLFF. The full variable domain, completed using reference TRBV7-9 and TRBJ1-4, is DTGVSQNPRHKITKRGQNVTFRCDPISEHNRLYWYRQTLGQGPEFLTYFQNEAQLEKSRLLSDRFSAERPKGSFSTLEIQRTEQGDSAMYLCASSLDGGYEKLFFGSGTQLSVL.

The rearrangement links TRBV28 to TRBJ2-1; TRBD2 matches at 9 bases. The J segment lost 0 bases and the V segment lost 3 bases, leaving 24 bases of the junction unmatched. The CDR3 spans 23 residues. Germline CDR1 MDHEN, CDR2 SYDVKM. The chain's CDR3 is CASSLPVGREGLLPVSSYNEQFF. The CDR3 bases are TGTGCCAGCAGTTTGCCAGTCGGGCGGGAGGGCCTCTTACCTGTTAGCTCCTACAATGAGCAGTTCTTC.

The CDR3 DNA follows: TGTGCCAGCAGCCTGAGGCTAGAAAGCACAGATACGCAGTATTTT. It translates to CASSLRLESTDTQYF. The chain joins TRBV4-2 to TRBJ2-3; D not certain. V shed 4 bases and J shed 0 bases, with 11 bases lying between them. In germline, CDR1 is LGHNA, CDR2 YNFKEQ. CDR3 size: 15 residues.

The rearrangement links TRBV7-2 to TRBJ1-6; the match to TRBD1 covers 10 bases. V was clipped by 1 base and J by 8 bases; unmatched bases: 11. CDR1 SGHTA and CDR2 FQGNSA come from the germline V gene. The CDR3 length is 18 residues. CDR3 sequence: CASSLGLWDRGRDSPLHF. As DNA, the CDR3 is TGTGCCAGCAGCTTAGGTCTGTGGGACAGGGGTCGGGATTCACCCCTCCACTTT.

This clone occurred a few times. The chain links TRBV7-9 to TRBJ2-7, with 7 bases that match TRBD2. Germline CDR1 SEHNR, CDR2 FQNEAQ (reference sequence). The CDR3 sequence is 14 residues long. V lost 5 bases, J lost 3 bases, and 7 bases stayed unmatched. In DNA, the CDR3 is TGTGCCAGCAGCATATTGTGGGGGGGCTACGAGCAGTACTTC. Translating it yields CASSILWGGYEQYF.

The rearrangement joins TRBV18 to TRBJ2-1, with 15 positions matching TRBD2. The length of the CDR3 is 15 residues. The germline V gene has CDR1 KGHSH and CDR2 LQKENI. V was pared by 3 bases and J by 7 bases, with 1 base of the junction left unmatched. The CDR3 DNA reads as TGTGCCAGCTCACCCGGGACTAGCGGGAGGAATGAGCAGTTCTTC. Its translation is CASSPGTSGRNEQFF.

The gene calls are TRBV5-8 and TRBJ2-1, with D possibly TRBD2 on 5 matching bases. The germline V gene encodes CDR1 SGHTS and CDR2 YDEGEE. The V end was cut by 2 bases, the J end by 6 bases, with 12 bases between. CDR3 length: 14 residues. This CDR3 reads CASSFGRGSNEQFF. CDR3 DNA: TGTGCCAGCAGCTTTGGTCGGGGATCCAATGAGCAGTTCTTC.

Comments on this clone: At one of its ends the junction is not consistent with the germline gene, which may arise from a read error. The rearrangement joins TRBV4-1 to TRBJ1-2; no firm D call. Germline CDR1 is MGHRA and CDR2 is YSYEKL. The CDR3 loop spans 13 amino acids. CDR3 loop: CAGPRGRNYDYTF. In DNA form, the CDR3 reads TGCGCCGGCCCCCGGGGTCGAAACTATGACTACACCTTC.

This CDR3 reads CAWSKGAGGPGELFF. For the CDR3, the DNA is TGTGCCTGGAGTAAGGGAGCGGGGGGACCCGGGGAGCTGTTTTTT. The chain combines TRBV30 with TRBJ2-2, with 9 bases matching TRBD2. CDR3 length: 15 amino acids. Losses at the gene ends were 2 bases for V and 6 bases for J; bases not matched to a gene: 7. CDR1 and CDR2 (germline): GTSNPN, SVGIG (reference sequence).

The chain has TRBV4-2 and TRBJ2-7; a possible D gene is TRBD2 (6 bases). Germline loops: CDR1 LGHNA, CDR2 YNFKEQ. V was pared by 0 bases and J by 7 bases, with 16 bases between. This CDR3 has 15 amino acids. The CDR3 nucleotides are TGTGCCAGCAGCCAAGACCCCGGGACTGCTGGAGAGCAGTACTTC. Translation gives CASSQDPGTAGEQYF.

V and J are TRBV28 and TRBJ1-5; possible D gene TRBD1, 5 bases. Germline values: CDR1 MDHEN, CDR2 SYDVKM. The CDR3 is made up of 14 amino acids. Trimming took 4 bases from V and 3 from J, leaving 10 bases between them. The CDR3 here is CASSSQGYNQPQHF. In nucleotides, the CDR3 is TGTGCCAGCAGTTCTCAGGGTTACAATCAGCCCCAGCATTTT. Combining the CDR3 with reference TRBV28 and TRBJ1-5 gives the whole variable domain DVKVTQSSRYLVKRTGEKVFLECVQDMDHENMFWYRQDPGLGLRLIYFSYDVKMKEKGDIPEGYSVSREKKERFSLILESASTNQTSMYLCASSSQGYNQPQHFGDGTRLSIL.

The sample holds one count of this clone. V gene TRBV28 combines with J gene TRBJ2-7; 7 bases fit TRBD1. Germline loops: CDR1 MDHEN, CDR2 SYDVKM. V dropped 5 bases and J dropped 3; count of bases not matched to a gene: 7. The CDR3 has 14 residues. The CDR3 bases are TGTGCCAGCAGTCGCCCCGGACAGGACTACGAGCAGTACTTC. This encodes CASSRPGQDYEQYF.

This clone was observed a single time. The chain uses TRBV5-6 and TRBJ2-5; D ambiguous. CDR1 is SGHDT, CDR2 YYEEEE, per germline. The CDR3 is made up of 14 amino acids. V was pared by 0 bases and J by 0 bases, with 6 bases between. CDR3 DNA: TGTGCCAGCAGCTTGGCTCCGTACCAAGAGACCCAGTACTTC. It encodes CASSLAPYQETQYF.

On this clone itself: Other nucleotide sequences from this sample produce the same CDR3. The chain links TRBV6-5 to TRBJ1-6; 7 nucleotides align to TRBD1. Germline loops: CDR1 MNHEY, CDR2 SVGAGI. Germline trimming cut 6 bases from V and 6 bases from J; bases unmatched to any gene: 5. The CDR3 extends over 14 amino acids. The CDR3 protein is CASSLTGSNSPLHF. In nucleotides, the CDR3 is TGTGCCAGCAGCCTGACAGGGAGTAATTCACCCCTCCACTTT.

The rearrangement uses TRBV27 and TRBJ1-2, with 7 bases aligning to TRBD1. The CDR3 length is 12 residues. The ends lost 7 bases at V and 3 bases at J; junction bases unmatched: 2. Per the germline V gene, CDR1 is MNHEY and CDR2 is SMNVEV (reference sequence). The CDR3 DNA reads as TGTGCCAGCAACGGACAGGACTATGGCTACACCTTC. Its protein is CASNGQDYGYTF.

A single count supports this clone. The chain links TRBV19 to TRBJ2-2; 12 bases are a match to TRBD2. The germline V gene encodes CDR1 LNHDA and CDR2 SQIVND (reference sequence). The junction had 7 bases not matched to a gene; V was cut back by 0 bases and J by 5 bases. This CDR3 contains 18 residues. The CDR3 sequence is CASSIDSGLAGLTGELFF. The CDR3 coding sequence is TGTGCCAGTAGTATAGATTCGGGACTAGCGGGTCTTACCGGGGAGCTGTTTTTT.